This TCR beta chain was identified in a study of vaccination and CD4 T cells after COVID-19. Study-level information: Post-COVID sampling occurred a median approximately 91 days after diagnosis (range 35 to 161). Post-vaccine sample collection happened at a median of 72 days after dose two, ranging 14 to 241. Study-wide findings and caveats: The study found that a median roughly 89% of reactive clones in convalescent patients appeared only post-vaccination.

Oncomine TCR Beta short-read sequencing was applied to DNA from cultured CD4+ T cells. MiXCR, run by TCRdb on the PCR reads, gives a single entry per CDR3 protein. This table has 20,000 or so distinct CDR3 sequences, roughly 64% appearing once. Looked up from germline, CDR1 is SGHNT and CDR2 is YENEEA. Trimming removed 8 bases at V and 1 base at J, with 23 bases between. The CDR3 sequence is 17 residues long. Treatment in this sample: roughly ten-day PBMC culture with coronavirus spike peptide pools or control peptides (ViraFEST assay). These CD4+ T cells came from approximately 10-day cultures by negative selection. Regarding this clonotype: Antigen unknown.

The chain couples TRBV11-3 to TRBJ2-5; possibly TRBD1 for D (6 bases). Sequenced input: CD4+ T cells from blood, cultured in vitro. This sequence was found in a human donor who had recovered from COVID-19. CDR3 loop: CASPITPPEQGQETQYF. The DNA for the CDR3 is TGTGCCAGCCCCATTACCCCTCCAGAACAGGGCCAAGAGACCCAGTACTTC. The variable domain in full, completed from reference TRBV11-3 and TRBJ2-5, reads EAGVVQSPRYKIIEKKQPVAFWCNPISGHNTLYWYLQNLGQGPELLIRYENEEAVDDSQLPKDRFSAERLKGVDSTLKIQPAELGDSAVYLCASPITPPEQGQETQYFGPGTRLLVL.